A single sample gave rise to the 23 T cell receptor beta chains below, sequenced in a study of response to subunit inactivated influenza vaccine. TCRdb used MiXCR to reprocess the RT-PCR reads, holding one entry per CDR3 protein. Of 550,000 to 600,000 distinct CDR3 sequences in the sample, 10% to 15% were seen once. Sample: PBMCs from blood, taken on the day of vaccination. The receptor set was obtained from a man in his fifties who received an inactivated influenza vaccine.

This clonotype was observed a few times. The V and J genes are TRBV20-1 and TRBJ2-7; TRBD1 matches at 8 bases. The trim removed 6 bases at V and 3 bases at J, leaving 10 bases unmatched. CDR3 length: 14 residues. The germline CDR1 and CDR2 sequences are DFQATT and SNEGSKA (reference sequence). DNA of the CDR3: TGCAGTGCAGCTCAGGGGGCTCGTCTCTACGAGCAGTACTTC. This encodes CSAAQGARLYEQYF.

The rearrangement joins TRBV28 to TRBJ2-7; 7 bases map to TRBD1. CDR1 is MDHEN, CDR2 SYDVKM, per germline. The CDR3 is 15 residues long. V shed 8 bases, J shed 0 bases, and the junction held 10 bases outside the gene matches. The CDR3 loop reads CASGVPTGSSYEQYF. In DNA form, the CDR3 reads TGTGCCAGCGGGGTTCCGACAGGGAGCTCCTACGAGCAGTACTTC. Filled out from reference TRBV28 and TRBJ2-7, the complete variable domain reads DVKVTQSSRYLVKRTGEKVFLECVQDMDHENMFWYRQDPGLGLRLIYFSYDVKMKEKGDIPEGYSVSREKKERFSLILESASTNQTSMYLCASGVPTGSSYEQYFGPGTRLTVT.

The chain joins TRBV28 to TRBJ2-5; no definite D call. Germline values: CDR1 MDHEN, CDR2 SYDVKM. Trimming removed 1 base from V and 5 bases from J, with 14 bases in between. This CDR3 has 15 residues. CDR3 sequence (DNA): TGTGCCAGCAGTTTATATCAAGGAGCCCGGGAGACCCAGTACTTC. Amino acid sequence: CASSLYQGARETQYF.

The chain has TRBV12-3 or TRBV12-4 and TRBJ1-5; D unresolved. V dropped 1 base and J dropped 3 bases, with 7 bases sitting between them. The CDR3 length is 14 residues. CDR3 loop: CASSLVQINQPQHF. The CDR3 DNA follows: TGTGCCAGCAGTTTAGTACAGATCAATCAGCCCCAGCATTTT.

This clonotype was recorded many times. The chain uses TRBV3-1 and TRBJ2-7, with 12 bases that match TRBD2. There are 15 residues in the CDR3. The V segment lost 4 bases and the J segment 2 bases; nucleotides outside the gene matches: 3. The germline V gene has CDR1 LGHDT and CDR2 YNNKEL (reference sequence). CDR3 DNA: TGTGCCAGCAGCCCAGGACTAGCGGGAACCTACGAGCAGTACTTC. The encoded protein is CASSPGLAGTYEQYF.

Here the CDR3 DNA reads TGTGCCAGCAGCCACCATAGAGATACGCAGTATTTT. Protein sequence: CASSHHRDTQYF. The chain couples TRBV12-3 or TRBV12-4 to TRBJ2-3; D remains ambiguous. V lost 6 bases and J 5 bases, leaving 9 bases between the germline ends. The CDR3 consists of 12 residues.

This chain links TRBV7-6 with TRBJ2-3, with TRBD1 identical over 9 bases. Trimming removed 6 bases from V and 2 bases from J; junction bases left unmatched: 9. The CDR3 length is 16 residues. Germline values: CDR1 SGHVS, CDR2 FNYEAQ. For the CDR3, the DNA is TGTGCCAGCAGTCCACAGGGGGCGGGCCACACAGATACGCAGTATTTT. It encodes CASSPQGAGHTDTQYF.

This clonotype occurred many times. The rearrangement joins TRBV6-1 to TRBJ2-7; 11 positions match TRBD2. The V gene's germline CDR1 is MNHNS and CDR2 SASEGT. The CDR3 loop spans 16 amino acids. The junction had 10 bases not matched to a gene; V was cut back by 7 bases and J by 2 bases. The CDR3 sequence is CASTPRLAGGAYEQYF. In nucleotides, the CDR3 is TGTGCCAGCACGCCCCGGCTAGCGGGAGGCGCCTACGAGCAGTACTTC.

This clonotype was counted only a few times. The chain links TRBV6-1 to TRBJ2-5, with 8 bases lining up with TRBD2. This CDR3 has 15 amino acids. V was pared by 6 bases and J by 4 bases, with 10 bases of the junction left unmatched. From germline, CDR1 is MNHNS and CDR2 SASEGT. In nucleotides, the CDR3 is TGTGCCAGCAGAGGGGCGGGGGGTCCCCCAGAGACCCAGTACTTC. It is translated as CASRGAGGPPETQYF.

This clonotype appeared a few times. This rearrangement joins TRBV20-1 to TRBJ2-4, with 10 nucleotides matching TRBD2. The V gene end was trimmed by 6 bases and the J gene end by 7 bases; junction bases not matched to a gene: 18. Germline assignment: CDR1 DFQATT and CDR2 SNEGSKA (reference sequence). The CDR3 consists of 17 residues. The CDR3 sequence is CSAEDTSGKGALNIQYF. The DNA of the CDR3 is TGCAGTGCAGAGGATACTAGCGGGAAGGGTGCTCTCAACATTCAGTACTTC.

The table lists this clonotype with a few counts. The chain couples TRBV20-1 to TRBJ2-3; 9 nucleotides line up with TRBD2. The CDR3 has 15 residues. The V gene's germline CDR1 is DFQATT and CDR2 SNEGSKA (reference sequence). V lost 4 bases and J lost 6; bases outside the gene matches: 11. This CDR3 reads CSATKSSGEWDTQYF. In DNA, the CDR3 is TGCAGTGCTACCAAATCTAGCGGGGAGTGGGATACGCAGTATTTT.

The chain has TRBV5-5 and TRBJ2-3; TRBD2 matches at 7 bases. Germline-derived CDR1 and CDR2 are SGHKS and YYEKEE (reference sequence). The CDR3 consists of 15 residues. V lost 3 bases and J lost 1; bases outside the gene matches: 5. The CDR3 loop is CASSSERDGTDTQYF. The CDR3 nucleotides read TGTGCCAGCAGCTCCGAGCGGGATGGCACAGATACGCAGTATTTT.

This clonotype was seen more than once but under ten times. The rearrangement uses TRBV5-1 and TRBJ2-6; D gene uncertain. The CDR3 totals 15 residues. Per germline, CDR1 SGHRS and CDR2 YFSETQ. The V end was cut by 0 bases, the J end by 4 bases, with 8 bases between. Written as DNA, the CDR3 is TGCGCCAGCAGCTTGGTGACGGCAGGGGCCAACGTCCTGACTTTC. Amino acid sequence: CASSLVTAGANVLTF.

This clonotype was counted at least ten times. The chain joins TRBV4-3 to TRBJ2-3; 7 positions agree with TRBD1. CDR3 length: 15 amino acids. The V gene end was trimmed by 4 bases and the J gene end by 4 bases; junction bases not matched to a gene: 8. Germline lookup yields CDR1 LGHNA and CDR2 YSLEER. Here the CDR3 DNA reads TGCGCCAGCAGCCCCGGCGACAGGGTGGCAGATACGCAGTATTTT. This encodes CASSPGDRVADTQYF.

This rearrangement joins TRBV13 to TRBJ1-1; 11 bases line up with TRBD1. The CDR3 sequence is 18 residues long. V was clipped by 0 bases and J by 1 base; unmatched bases: 7. Germline lookup yields CDR1 PRHDT and CDR2 FYEKMQ (reference sequence). CDR3 amino acids: CASSLGVPGQGGNTEAFF. DNA of the CDR3: TGTGCCAGCAGCTTAGGAGTCCCGGGACAGGGGGGGAACACTGAAGCTTTCTTT.

This clonotype occurred many times. The gene calls are TRBV6-2 or TRBV6-3 and TRBJ2-3; D is undetermined. Germline CDR1 is MNHEY and CDR2 is SVGEGT. The CDR3 loop spans 12 amino acids. V was clipped by 5 bases and J by 2 bases, with 5 bases between them. CDR3 nucleotide sequence: TGTGCCAGCAGTCGATACACAGATACGCAGTATTTT. Its translation: CASSRYTDTQYF.

The table lists this clonotype with a few counts. This sequence joins TRBV6-1 and TRBJ2-5; D remains unclear. Trimming removed 10 bases from V and 3 bases from J, with 6 bases in between. There are 10 residues in the CDR3. CDR1 and CDR2 (germline): MNHNS, SASEGT. CDR3 bases: TGTGCCACCACTGAAGAGACCCAGTACTTC. Its protein is CATTEETQYF.

This clonotype was detected a few times. V gene TRBV7-9 combines with J gene TRBJ2-1; no clear D gene. V gave up 1 base and J gave up 8 bases, with 12 bases separating them. CDR3 length: 14 amino acids. Germline CDR1 reads SEHNR; CDR2 reads FQNEAQ (reference sequence). The CDR3 protein is CASSLVWSTDEQFF. In DNA form, the CDR3 reads TGTGCCAGCAGCTTAGTTTGGTCTACCGATGAGCAGTTCTTC.

In this sample, this clonotype turned up a few times. The CDR3 DNA sequence: TGTGCCAGCAGGGAACCGCAAAGCCAGGAGACCCAGTACTTC. Translation: CASREPQSQETQYF. This sequence joins TRBV6-2 or TRBV6-3 and TRBJ2-5, with D uncertain. V shed 6 bases and J shed 5 bases, with 16 bases lying between them. Germline V lookup: CDR1 MNHEY, CDR2 SVGEGT. The CDR3 spans 14 residues.

This clonotype has ten or more counts. This chain links TRBV18 with TRBJ2-1; D call uncertain. Germline V gives CDR1 KGHSH, CDR2 LQKENI. The length of the CDR3 is 12 residues. V lost 0 bases, J lost 5 bases, and 2 bases lay in between. The CDR3 nucleotides are TGTGCCAGCTCACCACCAAACAATGAGCAGTTCTTC. It is translated as CASSPPNNEQFF. Supplemented by reference TRBV18 and TRBJ2-1, the full variable domain reads NAGVMQNPRHLVRRRGQEARLRCSPMKGHSHVYWYRQLPEEGLKFMVYLQKENIIDESGMPKERFSAEFPKEGPSILRIQQVVRGDSAAYFCASSPPNNEQFFGPGTRLTVL.

The chain joins TRBV20-1 to TRBJ2-7; TRBD1 matches 11 bases. CDR1 DFQATT and CDR2 SNEGSKA come from the germline V gene (reference sequence). The junction had 10 bases not matched to a gene; V was cut back by 6 bases and J by 6 bases. The CDR3 consists of 14 residues. The CDR3 coding sequence is TGCAGTGCCATAACCGGGACAGGGGGGGCCGAGCAGTACTTC. Translating it yields CSAITGTGGAEQYF.

This clonotype has only a few counts. The rearrangement uses TRBV25-1 and TRBJ1-1, with 8 nucleotides matching TRBD1. This CDR3 spans 13 amino acids. V was pared by 6 bases and J by 3 bases, with 3 bases of the junction left unmatched. The germline CDR1 and CDR2 sequences are MGHDK and SYGVNS. This chain's CDR3 is CASRATGDTEAFF. The CDR3, as DNA: TGTGCCAGCAGGGCGACAGGGGACACTGAAGCTTTCTTT.

V gene TRBV5-5 combines with J gene TRBJ2-7, with D perhaps TRBD2 (5 bases). Germline CDR1 SGHKS, CDR2 YYEKEE (reference sequence). The V end was cut by 0 bases, the J end by 0 bases, with 13 bases between. The CDR3 contains 16 residues. CDR3 protein: CASSLERQAGSYEQYF. CDR3 nucleotides: TGTGCCAGCAGCTTGGAGCGGCAGGCCGGCTCCTACGAGCAGTACTTC.